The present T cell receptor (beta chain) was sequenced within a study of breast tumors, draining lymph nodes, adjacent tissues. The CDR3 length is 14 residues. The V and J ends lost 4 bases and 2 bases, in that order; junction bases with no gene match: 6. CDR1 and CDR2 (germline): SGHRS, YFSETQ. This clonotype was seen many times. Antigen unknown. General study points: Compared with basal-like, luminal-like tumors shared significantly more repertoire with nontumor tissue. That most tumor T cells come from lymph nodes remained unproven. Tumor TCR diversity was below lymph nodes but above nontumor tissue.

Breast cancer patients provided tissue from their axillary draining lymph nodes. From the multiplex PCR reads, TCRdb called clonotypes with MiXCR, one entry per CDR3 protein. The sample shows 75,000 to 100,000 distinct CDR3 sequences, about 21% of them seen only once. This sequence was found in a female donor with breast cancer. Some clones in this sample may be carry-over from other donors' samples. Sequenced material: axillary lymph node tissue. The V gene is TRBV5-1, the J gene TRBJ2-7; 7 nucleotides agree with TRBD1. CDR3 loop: CASSGRDSPYEQYF. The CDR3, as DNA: TGCGCCAGCAGCGGCCGGGACAGCCCCTACGAGCAGTACTTC.